This paragraph covers one T cell receptor beta chain sequence. This clone came up a few times. Its antigen has not been determined. No much larger clone exists at a distance of one base, and base qualities are not known. Libraries were prepared through the immunoSEQ multiplex PCR assay. A mixture of 60 forward primers for TCR Vbeta segments and 13 reverse primers for TCR Jbeta segments was used in the multiplex PCR. The CDR3 region of rearranged TCR beta genes was amplified from genomic DNA by a multiplex PCR assay. On the Illumina HiSeq System, the amplified TCR beta libraries were sequenced as 87-base-pair reads. Per the original workflow: In a later analysis, 80 million or so unique TCR beta chains were counted across the 650 to 750 repertoires, and some 10 million of these chains were shared by at least two donors. To remove PCR and sequencing errors, raw reads were error-corrected and collapsed into unique sequences using a nearest-neighbor algorithm that merged closely related sequences. To assign V, D and J gene segments, CDR3 sequences were aligned to IMGT reference sequences. For a sequence to be retained, a match of at least six nucleotides to both a V gene segment and a J gene segment was required. Rearrangements were classified as productive when the CDR3 lacked stop codons and remained in frame with V and J, and all other rearrangements were classified as non-productive. Following IMGT convention, CDR3 was defined as the stretch from the second conserved V-encoded cysteine to the conserved J-encoded phenylalanine. Sequences without an unambiguous match to a single V gene segment were excluded from the earlier analysis of 450 to 650 of the donors. An earlier analysis of 450 to 650 of the donors called V segments functional above 56.7% productive rearrangements and segregating when the between-donor standard deviation exceeded 5%. A statistical classification framework was developed to diagnose cytomegalovirus status using the catalog of TCR beta chain sequences. In a later analysis, V and J genes were assigned by comparing TCR nucleotide sequences against IMGT/GENE-DB human TR gene sequences. In a later analysis, CDR3 sequences and most-parsimonious VDJ recombination scenarios were assigned using the TCRdist pipeline. In a later analysis, each TCR beta chain was defined by its CDR3 amino acid sequence together with its V-gene family, and reads without a unique V-gene family were excluded. In a later analysis, 550 to 650 highly shared, low-generation-probability nucleotide sequences were removed to address suspected cross-contamination and a sequencing artifact. For each public chain, a later analysis derived a clonal expansion index from normalized ranks of inferred template counts within each repertoire. Generation probabilities in a later analysis came from a VDJ recombination model fitted to out-of-frame rearrangements, and those results were checked against IGoR. In a later analysis, TCR-TCR, TCR-HLA and TCR-CMV co-occurrence was scored with hypergeometric tests, and a repertoire-size bias correction was applied to TCR pairs. A later analysis estimated false discovery rates by permuting HLA or CMV assignments 20 times. In a later analysis, co-occurring TCRs were grouped with DBSCAN, and TCRdist sequence similarity was added when clustering was performed within HLA-allele-positive subsets. Repertoires with fewer than 30,000 or more than 120,000 public chains, plus five repertoires with anomalous nucleotide sharing, were excluded from co-occurrence clustering. The immuneACCESS repertoire file appears here via TCRdb, limited to in-frame rearrangements. These files lack a portion of the clones; in checked studies, under half of the deficit traces to unresolved V genes, and the cause of the others is not known. That table supplies the V and J calls and clone size; D and trimming were determined from the DNA. This sample holds under 95,000 clones; 76% were observed only once. The top ten constitute 5.3% of the sample.

The cohort consisted of 600 to 700 healthy bone marrow donors. At the time of sampling, every cohort member was nominally healthy, though immune exposures that went unrecorded were likely present. The donor was CMV seropositive and belonged to the group of around 300 seropositive cohort members. A peripheral blood sample was provided by each donor, and peripheral blood mononuclear cells were used for TCR beta sequencing. Genomic DNA extraction from the blood cell samples was performed with the Qiagen DNeasy Blood Extraction Kit. This sample stems from a study of cytomegalovirus exposure and HLA in healthy donors (dated by TCRdb to 2015 to 2018). Looking at the study overall: An earlier analysis of approximately 640 of the donors reported about 250 Gb of sequence data and 117 million unique TCR beta sequences from some 180 million T cells. Among about 400 genotyped donors of the cohort, an average of about 240,000 unique TCR beta nucleotide sequences was sequenced per donor, of which roughly 17% were non-productive. An early release that covered about 600 HLA-typed donors contained about 300 gigabases of sequencing data and 70 million to 100 million unique TCR sequences. The study aimed to test whether cataloging public T cell receptors could reveal signatures of past pathogen exposure. Rather than using new phenotypic data, the later analysis identified candidate immune exposures from TCR beta sequences and from how often those sequences occurred across donors. The genetic ancestry cluster associated with self-reported Caucasian donors included over 80% of the 350 to 500 genotyped donors. Every discovery cohort repertoire had been produced on one sequencing platform. A later analysis re-analyzed previously published TCR beta repertoires from approximately 670 donors and added high-resolution HLA genotyping to study TCR occurrence patterns. To decide whether each TCR beta V gene segment behaved as functional or pseudogenic, an earlier analysis of some 540 of the donors relied on high-throughput TCR beta sequencing. The number of donors typed differed by locus, with about 629-640 for A, B, C, DRB1 and DQB1, 522 for DQA1, over 600 for DPA1, and around 450 for DPB1. A later genetic analysis took genome-wide SNP genotypes for about 55% of the 666 donors and used that subset as a discovery cohort. Donor age, sex, ethnicity and CMV serostatus were compiled together with the repertoire data. To predict cytomegalovirus infection status, the study brought together high-throughput TCR immunosequencing, statistical association of individual TCRs with disease status, and machine learning. Five DR-DQ haplotypes were treated as single units for association and clustering because of strong linkage in the cohort. Class I and class II HLA loci were covered by the typing at four-digit resolution. The study profiled the T cell repertoires of hundreds of subjects by immunosequencing and related them to cytomegalovirus serostatus. A separate validation cohort of roughly 110 different subjects was used in addition to the approximately 700-subject first cohort. Results and caveats for the whole study, not just this receptor: Broadly in line with IMGT annotations, most TCR beta V segments showed up in productive rearrangements about 87% or about 30% of the time in an earlier analysis of several hundred of the donors. The earlier analysis of approximately 540 of the donors excluded some 15 rarely observed V segments, including chromosome 9 orphons, because counts were too low. CMV serostatus was the only immune exposure information available for the cohort. In vitro tests confirmed that a few of the cytomegalovirus-associated TCR beta chains recognize cytomegalovirus antigens. Compared with the approximately 670-donor mean, donors in an Asian-associated ancestry cluster had fewer N-insertions in productive TCRs, according to a later genetic analysis. A group of highly shared sequence variants was considered likely to be a technical artifact of the sequencing pipeline. According to the authors, the approach could potentially be generalized to other disease states and immunological phenotypes. Roughly uniform sequencing depth across donors was assumed in presence/absence analyses, although this assumption may not hold. Several of the top co-occurrence clusters appeared to be linked to parvovirus B19, influenza, CMV and Epstein-Barr virus, according to a later analysis. Most CMV-associated TCR beta chains appeared to be HLA-restricted in a later analysis, and the HLA associations seemed to be driven largely by CMV exposure. According to a later analysis, TCR association rates differed among HLA loci, with DRB1 alleles showing the most associated TCRs and HLA-C alleles showing the fewest. The classifier was reported to diagnose cytomegalovirus status with high specificity and sensitivity in both the original and validation cohorts. The cohort was sequenced for TCR beta chains only, and without alpha or paired-chain data the features that could be detected were limited. A later genetic analysis associated a missense DCLRE1C variant with V-gene and J-gene trimming of TCR beta chains, and an independent cohort replicated the association. A later analysis found that HLA-associated TCR beta chains were more clonally expanded and had lower generation probabilities than equally common non-associated chains. The study listed 150 to 200 TCR beta chains as associated with cytomegalovirus. Strong co-occurrence of HLA alleles, especially DR and DQ, made assigning TCR associations to individual alleles difficult. Correlated functional status among segregating V segments might reflect linkage disequilibrium, but an unknown experimental factor could not be ruled out. A further reported finding was that TCR beta sequences accurately predicted the HLA-A and HLA-B alleles for most subjects in the first cohort. A later analysis associated about 16,000 TCR beta sequences with specific HLA alleles at a false discovery rate of 0.05. HLA typing was unavailable for some donors at each locus, so association tests used only the typed subset. Most TCR sequences were observed very rarely across donors, whereas some public TCRs were present in many individuals.

The sample consisted of PBMCs. The receptor was derived from a man younger than 40 in good health and CMV-seropositive.

The CDR3 reads CASSFDRAYNSPLHF. The sequenced DNA is TGTGCCAGCAGTTTTGACAGGGCCTATAATTCACCCCTCCACTTT. The V and J genes are TRBV27 and TRBJ1-6, and TRBD1 aligns with 7 junction nucleotides. Here V drops 3 bases and J drops 2 bases, and the junction holds 1 base not matched to any gene. Taken from cysteine to phenylalanine, the CDR3 has 15 residues. Here the CDR3 DNA is all that survives: 45 bases in frame from base 1. As encoded in the germline V gene (reference sequence), CDR1 is MNHEY while CDR2 is SMNVEV.